This T cell receptor (beta chain) came from a study of CD8 T cells in ankylosing spondylitis. Findings and caveats of the study: The study looked at matched synovial fluid samples from ankylosing spondylitis patients. Disease-linked clones were reported to be significantly enriched there.

V lost 4 bases and J 2 bases, leaving 15 bases between the germline ends. Germline CDR1 and CDR2: SGHDT and YYEEEE. This CDR3 region has 15 residues. Quantitative molecular-barcoded 5'-RACE generated the TCR beta libraries. From the 5' RACE reads, TCRdb called clonotypes with MiXCR, one entry per CDR3 protein. The sample lists around 130,000 distinct CDR3 sequences; over 6% were seen once. To note about this clonotype: The antigen is not known.

This TCR came from a male donor with ankylosing spondylitis or in good health (not recorded which). The sequencing sample was made of blood, either unsorted or a sorted T cell fraction (not recorded which). This chain connects TRBV5-6 to TRBJ1-1; D gene ambiguous. The CDR3 sequence: CASSRAETFNTEAFF. For the CDR3, the DNA is TGTGCCAGCAGCCGGGCTGAGACCTTCAACACTGAAGCTTTCTTT.